The entry below gives a single TCR beta chain sequence along with its context. At least ten counts were recorded for this clonotype. Its antigen remains unidentified. Base qualities were left out, and no much larger clone turns up one base away. V is reduced by 6 bases and J by 1 base, leaving a spacing of 21 bases between them. The CDR3 runs 17 residues from the cysteine to the phenylalanine. Only the CDR3 DNA stays, 51 bases, in frame from base 1. This sample is part of a study of T cell repertoires in cytomegalovirus infection (dated by TCRdb to about 2019). Regarding the complete study: Peptide stimulations targeted recently identified HLA-C-restricted CMV epitopes, whose presentation resists viral immunomodulation, together with well-studied HLA-B-restricted epitopes. Donor HLA type was relevant to the analysis, because carriage of CMV infection together with the matching HLA type was indicated by public TCR beta signatures. What the work shows at the level of the full study, not this receptor alone: In both this cohort and an independent cohort of 350 to 400 donors, the cumulative frequency of public TCR beta family members distinguished carriers of CMV infection plus the relevant HLA type. In the ex vivo response, HLA-C-restricted CMV-specific TCR beta clonotypes were dominant, and in two of eight donors the single most frequent clonotype came from this HLA-C-restricted group.

Sequencing relied on an Illumina HiSeq 1500. The raw public data were reprocessed by TCRdb itself: fastp quality trimming at Q25, MiXCR clonotype calling, in-frame beta chains only. One record per CDR3 amino acid sequence lists the most common genes and DNA. This sample is represented by around 230,000 distinct CDR3 sequences; 38% of them were singletons. More than 50% of the sample is in the top ten clones. The sample's treatment or condition label is to be understood as: in vitro stimulation with specific CMV peptide epitopes to enrich CMV-specific T cells. This chain is built from TRBV12-3 or TRBV12-4 and TRBJ1-1; perhaps TRBD1 is the D gene, with 5 bases matching. The sequenced sample was CD8+ T cells from cultured PBMCs, obtained from culture after CMV antigen stimulation. This TCR was sampled from a human donor in good health (CMV status not recorded). Some clones in this sample may be carry-over from other donors' samples. Here is the DNA: TGTGCCAGCAGACCCCGGGTCGGGGCGATGACGAACACTGAAGCTTTCTTT. The translation is CASRPRVGAMTNTEAFF.